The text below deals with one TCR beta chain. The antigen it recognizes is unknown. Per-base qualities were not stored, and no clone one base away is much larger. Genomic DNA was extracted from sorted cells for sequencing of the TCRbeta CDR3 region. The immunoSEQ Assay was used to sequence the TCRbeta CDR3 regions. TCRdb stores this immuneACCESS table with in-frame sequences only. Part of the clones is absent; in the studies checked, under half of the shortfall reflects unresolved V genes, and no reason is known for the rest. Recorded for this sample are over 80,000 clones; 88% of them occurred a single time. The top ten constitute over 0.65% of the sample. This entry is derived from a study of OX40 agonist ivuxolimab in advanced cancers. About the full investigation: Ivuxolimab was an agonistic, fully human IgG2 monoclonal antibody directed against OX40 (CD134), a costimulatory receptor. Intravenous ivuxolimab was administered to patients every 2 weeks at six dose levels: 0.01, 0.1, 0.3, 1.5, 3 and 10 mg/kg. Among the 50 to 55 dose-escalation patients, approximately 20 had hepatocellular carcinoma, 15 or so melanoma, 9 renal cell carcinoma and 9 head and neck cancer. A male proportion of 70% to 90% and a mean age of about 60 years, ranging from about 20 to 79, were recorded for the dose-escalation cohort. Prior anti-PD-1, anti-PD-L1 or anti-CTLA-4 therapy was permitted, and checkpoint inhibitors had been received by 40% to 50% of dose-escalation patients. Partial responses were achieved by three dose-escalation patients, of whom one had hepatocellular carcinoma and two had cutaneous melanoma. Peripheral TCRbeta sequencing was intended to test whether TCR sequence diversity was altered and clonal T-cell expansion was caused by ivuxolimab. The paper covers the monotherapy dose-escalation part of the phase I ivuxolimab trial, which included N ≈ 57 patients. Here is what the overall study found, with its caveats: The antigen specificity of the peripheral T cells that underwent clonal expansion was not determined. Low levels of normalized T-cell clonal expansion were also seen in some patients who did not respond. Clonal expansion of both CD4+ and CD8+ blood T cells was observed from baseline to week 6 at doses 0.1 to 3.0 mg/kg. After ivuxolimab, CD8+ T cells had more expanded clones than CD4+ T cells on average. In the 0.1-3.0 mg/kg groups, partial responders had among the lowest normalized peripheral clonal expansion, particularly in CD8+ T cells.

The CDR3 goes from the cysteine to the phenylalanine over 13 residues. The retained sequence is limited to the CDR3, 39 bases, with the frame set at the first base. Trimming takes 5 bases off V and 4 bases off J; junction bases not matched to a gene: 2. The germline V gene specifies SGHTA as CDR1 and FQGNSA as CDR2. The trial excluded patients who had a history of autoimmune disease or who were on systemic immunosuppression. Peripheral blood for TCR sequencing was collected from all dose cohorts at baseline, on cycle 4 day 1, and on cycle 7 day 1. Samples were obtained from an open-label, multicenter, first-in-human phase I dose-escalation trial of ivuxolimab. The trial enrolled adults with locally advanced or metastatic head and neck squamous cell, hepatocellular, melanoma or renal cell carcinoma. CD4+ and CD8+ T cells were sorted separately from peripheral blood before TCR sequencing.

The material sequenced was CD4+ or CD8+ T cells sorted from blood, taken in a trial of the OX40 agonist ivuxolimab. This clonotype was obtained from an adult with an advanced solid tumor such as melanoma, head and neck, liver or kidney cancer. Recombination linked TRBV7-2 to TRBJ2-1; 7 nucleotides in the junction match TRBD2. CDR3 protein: CASSRDYYNEQFF. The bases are TGTGCCAGCAGCCGGGACTATTACAATGAGCAGTTCTTC.